Each of the 23 T cell receptor beta chains below was sequenced from the same sample in a study of T-cell memory formation after mild COVID-19. TCRdb itself ran the 5' RACE reads through MiXCR, one entry per CDR3 protein. The repertoire includes 350,000 or so distinct CDR3 sequences, around 20% of them detected once, and under 15% sits in the top ten. Sequences were obtained from PBMCs or a T cell subset sorted from them (not recorded which). All receptors derive from an adult woman who had mild COVID-19 (a few samples of this study predate the infection). Cell type and time point are not known.

J is TRBJ2-1 and V is TRBV25-1; no clear D gene. Germline V gene sequence: CDR1 MGHDK, CDR2 SYGVNS. Deletions cut 6 bases from V and 5 bases from J, with 8 bases between. The CDR3 has 12 residues. CDR3 nucleotide sequence: TGTGCCAGCAGCCCTTCCGACAATGAGCAGTTCTTC. This encodes CASSPSDNEQFF.

This clonotype was detected only a few times. The genes are TRBV3-1 and TRBJ2-7; a weak D match, TRBD2 (5 bases). Germline V gene lookup returns CDR1 LGHDT and CDR2 YNNKEL (reference sequence). V lost 8 bases and J 6 bases, leaving 14 bases between the germline ends. This CDR3 has 12 residues. This chain's CDR3 is CASGFPRGEQYF. For the CDR3, the DNA is TGTGCCAGCGGATTTCCCCGGGGCGAGCAGTACTTC.

The chain is built from TRBV10-3 and TRBJ2-2; 10 bases agree with TRBD1. V shed 10 bases, J shed 5 bases, and the junction held 13 bases outside the gene matches. CDR1 is ENHRY and CDR2 is SYGVKD in the germline V gene. The CDR3 is 16 amino acids. The CDR3 region is CATGMDRGSGTGELFF. The CDR3 coding sequence is TGTGCCACCGGGATGGACAGGGGGTCGGGGACCGGGGAGCTGTTTTTT.

The chain carries TRBV5-1 and TRBJ2-6, with D possibly TRBD1 on 5 matching bases. Trimming cost V 0 bases and J 0 bases, with 10 bases left between them. The CDR3 extends over 17 amino acids. Germline loops: CDR1 SGHRS, CDR2 YFSETQ. The CDR3 reads CASSLAGASSGANVLTF. In DNA, the CDR3 is TGCGCCAGCAGCTTGGCTGGGGCGAGCTCTGGGGCCAACGTCCTGACTTTC.

In its sample, this clonotype was seen a few times. J is TRBJ1-1 and V is TRBV3-1; D is unresolved. With 4 bases removed from V and 8 bases from J, the gap between germline ends came to 8 bases. Germline CDR1 reads LGHDT; CDR2 reads YNNKEL (reference sequence). The CDR3 loop spans 11 amino acids. CDR3 in amino acids: CASSLAYEAFF. In DNA, the CDR3 is TGTGCCAGCAGCCTCGCGTACGAAGCTTTCTTT.

This sequence joins TRBV5-1 and TRBJ2-1; the D gene is possibly TRBD2 (5 bases). This CDR3 region has 15 residues. Germline values: CDR1 SGHRS, CDR2 YFSETQ. Trimming removed 4 bases at V and 4 bases at J, with 15 bases between. The CDR3 is CASSTPSSLYNEQFF. In DNA form, the CDR3 reads TGCGCCAGCAGCACACCTAGCTCCTTATACAATGAGCAGTTCTTC.

The J gene is TRBJ2-3, the V gene TRBV20-1, with 10 bases identical to TRBD1. The V gene end was trimmed by 3 bases and the J gene end by 4 bases; junction bases not matched to a gene: 4. This CDR3 is 14 amino acids long. CDR1 is DFQATT and CDR2 is SNEGSKA in the germline V gene (reference sequence). The CDR3 region has the DNA TGCAGTGCTAGGGGGGACAGGGGCGCAGATACGCAGTATTTT. It codes for CSARGDRGADTQYF.

The rearrangement uses TRBV11-2 and TRBJ2-3, with D possibly TRBD2 on 5 matching bases. V was pared by 8 bases and J by 2 bases, with 17 bases between. Per germline, CDR1 SGHAT and CDR2 FQNNGV. The CDR3 is made up of 15 amino acids. The CDR3 spells CASGRDLSLTDTQYF. The CDR3 DNA sequence: TGTGCCAGCGGACGGGATCTTTCCCTCACAGATACGCAGTATTTT.

The chain has TRBV19 and TRBJ2-1, with TRBD2 matching over 10 bases. This CDR3 spans 16 amino acids. V shed 5 bases, J shed 9 bases, and the junction held 13 bases outside the gene matches. The germline V gene encodes CDR1 LNHDA and CDR2 SQIVND (reference sequence). This CDR3 is CASSSRGTSAWGEQFF. The CDR3 region has the DNA TGTGCCAGTAGTTCAAGGGGGACTAGCGCATGGGGTGAGCAGTTCTTC.

This clonotype was seen a few times. V and J are TRBV14 and TRBJ2-5; the D gene could be TRBD1 or TRBD2 (5 bases each). Trimming pared 3 bases from V and 5 bases from J, leaving 10 bases between. This CDR3 contains 13 residues. The germline gives CDR1 SGHDN, CDR2 FVKESK. The CDR3 DNA follows: TGTGCCAGCAGCCATAACTGGGGGGAGACCCAGTACTTC. Its translation: CASSHNWGETQYF.

The rearrangement links TRBV5-1 to TRBJ2-2; D is undetermined. V dropped 2 bases and J dropped 2 bases, with 4 bases sitting between them. This CDR3 spans 13 amino acids. Germline CDR1 reads SGHRS; CDR2 reads YFSETQ. CDR3: CASSLVNTGELFF. CDR3 coding DNA: TGCGCCAGCAGCTTAGTTAACACCGGGGAGCTGTTTTTT.

The chain uses TRBV7-2 and TRBJ2-1, with 11 bases aligning to TRBD1. V was pared by 4 bases and J by 9 bases, with 8 bases of the junction left unmatched. This CDR3 has 15 amino acids. Germline CDR1 is SGHTA and CDR2 is FQGNSA. CDR3 region: CASSYSGTGGVEQFF. In DNA form, the CDR3 reads TGTGCCAGCAGCTATTCCGGGACAGGGGGAGTTGAGCAGTTCTTC.

The sample holds a few counts of this clonotype. V usage is TRBV4-1 and J usage is TRBJ2-5, with a possible D match to TRBD2 (6 bases). The CDR3 consists of 14 residues. In germline, CDR1 is MGHRA, CDR2 YSYEKL. The ends were cut back, 3 bases at V and 5 bases at J, with 13 bases in the middle. The CDR3 loop is CASSHGGLGETQYF. The CDR3 DNA reads TGCGCCAGCAGCCACGGGGGATTGGGGGAGACCCAGTACTTC.

This clonotype has more than one count but fewer than ten. The J gene is TRBJ2-3, the V gene TRBV4-1; TRBD1 matches 7 bases. Germline V CDR1 and CDR2: MGHRA, YSYEKL. The CDR3 spans 13 residues. Germline trimming cut 3 bases from V and 13 bases from J; bases unmatched to any gene: 10. CDR3 in DNA: TGCGCCAGCAGCCACCCCGACAGGGAAGAAGAGTATTTT. Its translation: CASSHPDREEEYF.

This clonotype was detected many times. The chain combines TRBV4-1 with TRBJ2-3, with 8 bases that match TRBD1. The CDR3 runs 16 residues. Germline loops: CDR1 MGHRA, CDR2 YSYEKL. V shed 4 bases and J 2 bases; nucleotides not matched to a gene: 8. The CDR3 loop reads CASSPEGQGATDTQYF. DNA for the CDR3: TGCGCCAGCAGCCCAGAGGGGCAGGGGGCCACAGATACGCAGTATTTT.

V gene TRBV15 combines with J gene TRBJ2-4; 11 bases are a match to TRBD2. The CDR3 spans 15 residues. V was clipped by 0 bases and J by 6 bases; unmatched bases: 1. CDR1 is LNHNV and CDR2 is YYDKDF in the germline V gene (reference sequence). This CDR3 reads CATSREGLAVNIQYF. The DNA of the CDR3 is TGTGCCACCAGCAGAGAGGGACTAGCGGTAAACATTCAGTACTTC.

This clonotype was picked up a small number of times. The rearrangement uses TRBV12-3 or TRBV12-4 and TRBJ2-6, with D possibly being TRBD1 or TRBD2 (5 bases each). The germline V and J ends were trimmed by 7 bases and 3 bases, with 22 bases remaining between them. The CDR3 has 18 residues. The CDR3 coding sequence is TGTGCCAGCAACATACCGGGGCAGTGGGGGAGTGGGGCCAACGTCCTGACTTTC. It codes for CASNIPGQWGSGANVLTF.

The rearrangement uses TRBV4-1 and TRBJ2-2; 13 bases agree with TRBD2. Germline V gives CDR1 MGHRA, CDR2 YSYEKL. The V gene end was trimmed by 0 bases and the J gene end by 2 bases; junction bases not matched to a gene: 6. This CDR3 region has 19 residues. CDR3 in amino acids: CASSQDRGLAGTNTGELFF. CDR3 coding DNA: TGCGCCAGCAGCCAAGATAGGGGACTAGCGGGGACTAACACCGGGGAGCTGTTTTTT.

This clonotype was detected a few times. This chain uses TRBV20-1 with TRBJ2-7; TRBD1 is a possible D gene (5 bases). Trimming removed 1 base from V and 3 bases from J, with 22 bases in between. The CDR3 loop spans 17 amino acids. Germline V lookup: CDR1 DFQATT, CDR2 SNEGSKA (reference sequence). CDR3 sequence reads: CSARGWVGSGYSYEQYF. The CDR3 coding sequence is TGCAGTGCTAGAGGCTGGGTAGGGTCAGGGTATAGCTACGAGCAGTACTTC.

This clonotype was detected only a few times. The rearrangement uses TRBV5-1 and TRBJ2-7; TRBD1 agrees at 8 bases. The germline V gene encodes CDR1 SGHRS and CDR2 YFSETQ. This CDR3 has 15 residues. Trimming took 5 bases from V and 2 from J; bases not matched to a gene: 9. The CDR3 protein is CASRAGTGGTYEQYF. In DNA, the CDR3 is TGCGCCAGCAGGGCCGGAACAGGGGGTACCTACGAGCAGTACTTC. Variable domain in full (rest from reference TRBV5-1 and TRBJ2-7): KAGVTQTPRYLIKTRGQQVTLSCSPISGHRSVSWYQQTPGQGLQFLFEYFSETQRNKGNFPGRFSGRQFSNSRSEMNVSTLELGDSALYLCASRAGTGGTYEQYFGPGTRLTVT.

This clonotype has a handful of counts. CDR3 region: CASSYFGGIGVNTEAFF. The CDR3 bases are TGTGCCAGCAGTTACTTCGGGGGAATAGGGGTGAACACTGAAGCTTTCTTT. This chain connects TRBV6-5 to TRBJ1-1; possible D gene TRBD1, 5 bases. The V end was cut by 1 base, the J end by 0 bases, with 15 bases between. The CDR3 extends over 17 amino acids. The V gene's germline CDR1 is MNHEY and CDR2 SVGAGI.

The V call is TRBV3-1, the J call TRBJ2-5; 7 bases align to TRBD2. CDR1 and CDR2 (germline): LGHDT, YNNKEL (reference sequence). The J segment lost 5 bases and the V segment lost 1 base, leaving 4 bases of the junction unmatched. The CDR3 sequence is 14 residues long. The CDR3 sequence: CASSQGPAGETQYF. The CDR3 DNA sequence: TGTGCCAGCAGCCAAGGTCCAGCGGGGGAGACCCAGTACTTC.

The CDR3 sequence: CASSRLTSGSYNEQFF. The CDR3 bases are TGTGCCAGCAGCCGCCTTACTAGCGGGAGCTACAATGAGCAGTTCTTC. The chain couples TRBV3-1 to TRBJ2-1, with 11 bases lining up with TRBD2. The CDR3 has 16 residues. Unmatched junction bases numbered 5, after V lost 4 bases and J lost 3 bases. The germline V gene has CDR1 LGHDT and CDR2 YNNKEL (reference sequence).